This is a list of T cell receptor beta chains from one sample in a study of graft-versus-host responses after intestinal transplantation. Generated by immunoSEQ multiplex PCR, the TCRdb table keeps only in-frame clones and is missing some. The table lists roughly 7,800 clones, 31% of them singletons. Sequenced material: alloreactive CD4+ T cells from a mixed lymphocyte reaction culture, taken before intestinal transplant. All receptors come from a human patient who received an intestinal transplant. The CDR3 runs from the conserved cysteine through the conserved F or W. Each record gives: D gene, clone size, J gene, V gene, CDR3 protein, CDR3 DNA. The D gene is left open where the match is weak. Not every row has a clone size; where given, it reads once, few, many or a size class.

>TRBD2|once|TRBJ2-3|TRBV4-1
CASSQARLAGGTSGTDTQYF
TGCGCCAGCAGCCAAGCTCGACTAGCGGGGGGGACCTCTGGCACAGATACGCAGTATTTT
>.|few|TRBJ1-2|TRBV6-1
CASSQHNYGYTF
TGTGCCAGTTCACAGCATAACTATGGCTACACCTTC
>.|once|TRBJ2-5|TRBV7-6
CASSLARRFQETQYF
TGTGCCAGCAGCTTAGCCCGCAGGTTCCAAGAGACCCAGTACTTC
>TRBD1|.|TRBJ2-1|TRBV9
CASSVGGGPYNEQFF
TGTGCCAGCAGCGTAGGAGGGGGCCCCTACAATGAGCAGTTCTTC
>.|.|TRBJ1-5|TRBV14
CASSQEGVTVYFSNQPQHF
TGTGCCAGCAGCCAAGAGGGTGTGACAGTTTACTTCAGCAATCAGCCCCAGCATTTT
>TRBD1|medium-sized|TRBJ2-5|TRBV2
CASSPGTGGETQYF
TGTGCCAGCAGTCCCGGGACAGGGGGGGAGACCCAGTACTTC
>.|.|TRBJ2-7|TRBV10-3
CAISERETRYEQYF
TGTGCCATCAGTGAGCGAGAGACTCGCTACGAGCAGTACTTC
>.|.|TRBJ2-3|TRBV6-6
CASSYSQGRDTQYF
TGTGCCAGCAGTTACTCGCAGGGGCGGGATACGCAGTATTTT
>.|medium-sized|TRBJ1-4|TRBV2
CASRGTQYEKLFF
TGTGCCAGCAGGGGGACACAGTATGAAAAACTGTTTTTT
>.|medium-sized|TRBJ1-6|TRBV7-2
CASSLVAGVSPLHF
TGTGCCAGCAGCTTAGTGGCAGGGGTTTCACCCCTCCACTTT
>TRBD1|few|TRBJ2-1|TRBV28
CASSLTGGIYNEQFF
TGTGCCAGCAGTTTGACAGGGGGAATCTACAATGAGCAGTTCTTC
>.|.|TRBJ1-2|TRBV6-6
CASNSLGDGYTF
TGTGCCAGCAACTCCTTAGGGGATGGCTACACCTTC
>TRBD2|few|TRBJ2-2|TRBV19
CASWDRGLAGVAGELFF
TGTGCCAGTTGGGACAGGGGACTAGCGGGAGTGGCCGGGGAGCTGTTTTTT
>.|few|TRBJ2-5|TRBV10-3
CAIRGPTQETQYF
TGTGCCATCCGGGGTCCAACGCAAGAGACCCAGTACTTC
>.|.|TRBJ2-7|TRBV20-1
CSARTSYEQYF
TGCAGTGCTAGGACTTCATACGAGCAGTACTTC
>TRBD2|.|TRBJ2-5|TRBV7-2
CASSFGTSGVETQYF
TGTGCCAGCAGCTTCGGGACTAGCGGGGTGGAGACCCAGTACTTC
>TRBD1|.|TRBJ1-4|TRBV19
CASRTNRGKTNEKLFF
TGTGCCAGTAGGACCAACAGGGGAAAAACTAATGAAAAACTGTTTTTT
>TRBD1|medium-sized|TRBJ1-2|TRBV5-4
CASSGPGQGNYGYTF
TGTGCCAGCAGCGGTCCGGGACAGGGGAACTATGGCTACACCTTC
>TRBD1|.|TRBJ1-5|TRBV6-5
CASKPDRAGNQPQHF
TGTGCCAGCAAACCCGACAGGGCTGGGAATCAGCCCCAGCATTTT
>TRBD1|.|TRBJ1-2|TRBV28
CAVRGANYGYTF
TGTGCCGTCAGGGGGGCCAACTATGGCTACACCTTC
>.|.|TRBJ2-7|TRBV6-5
CASSYSTRETEQYF
TGTGCCAGCAGTTACTCGACCAGGGAAACCGAGCAGTACTTC
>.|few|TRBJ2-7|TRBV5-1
CASSSGTPYEQYF
TGCGCCAGCAGCTCCGGGACACCCTACGAGCAGTACTTC
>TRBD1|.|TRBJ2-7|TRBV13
CASSWSGTGKYEQYF
TGTGCCAGCAGCTGGTCCGGGACAGGGAAATACGAGCAGTACTTC
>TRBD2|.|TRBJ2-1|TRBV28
CASSMTPGLAGGPGFNEQFF
TGTGCCAGCAGTATGACTCCGGGACTAGCGGGGGGGCCCGGATTCAATGAGCAGTTCTTC
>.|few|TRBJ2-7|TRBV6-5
CASSERGLSYEQYF
TGTGCCAGCAGTGAGCGTGGTCTCTCCTACGAGCAGTACTTC
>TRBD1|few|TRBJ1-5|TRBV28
CASRSGGEPQHF
TGTGCCAGCAGATCAGGGGGCGAGCCCCAGCATTTT
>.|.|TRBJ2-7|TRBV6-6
CASSHSNDQYF
TGTGCCAGCAGCCACTCGAATGATCAGTACTTC
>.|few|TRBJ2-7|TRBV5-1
CASSWAPGQSYEQYF
TGCGCCAGCAGCTGGGCCCCGGGACAATCCTACGAGCAGTACTTC
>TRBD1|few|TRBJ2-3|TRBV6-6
CASSWTGREDTQYF
TGTGCCAGCAGTTGGACAGGGCGGGAAGATACGCAGTATTTT
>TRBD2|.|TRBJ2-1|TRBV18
CASSPLAGGLGEQFF
TGTGCCAGCTCACCACTAGCGGGAGGGCTGGGTGAGCAGTTCTTC
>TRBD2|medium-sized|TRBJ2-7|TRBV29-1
CSVELAAYEQYF
TGCAGCGTGGAGCTAGCGGCCTACGAGCAGTACTTC
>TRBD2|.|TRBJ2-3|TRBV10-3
CAISEWRGGTDTQYF
TGTGCCATCAGTGAATGGCGGGGGGGCACAGATACGCAGTATTTT
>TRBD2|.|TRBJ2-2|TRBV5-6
CASSRRRAGVNTGELFF
TGTGCCAGCAGCCGCCGGCGGGCGGGAGTAAACACCGGGGAGCTGTTTTTT
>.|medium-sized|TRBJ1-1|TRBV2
CASSSQGLFSEAFF
TGTGCCAGCAGTAGTCAGGGGCTGTTTTCTGAAGCTTTCTTT
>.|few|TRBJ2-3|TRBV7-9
CASSPPVPMQYF
TGTGCCAGCAGCCCACCAGTCCCAATGCAGTATTTT
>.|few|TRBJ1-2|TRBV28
CASSSPGDPAGYTF
TGTGCCAGCAGTTCTCCGGGGGACCCGGCGGGCTACACCTTC
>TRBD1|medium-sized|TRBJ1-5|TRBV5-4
CASSLPGGSNQPQHF
TGTGCCAGCAGCTTGCCAGGGGGGAGCAATCAGCCCCAGCATTTT
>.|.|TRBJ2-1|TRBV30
CAWGRGASREQFF
TGTGCCTGGGGACGGGGGGCCTCCCGTGAGCAGTTCTTC
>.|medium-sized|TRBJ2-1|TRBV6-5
CASAAGYNEQFF
TGTGCCAGCGCGGCAGGGTACAATGAGCAGTTCTTC
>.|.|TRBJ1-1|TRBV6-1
CASSDQVVYTEAFF
TGTGCCAGCAGTGATCAGGTGGTTTACACTGAAGCTTTCTTT
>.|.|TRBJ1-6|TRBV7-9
CASSLLGTPNSPLHF
TGTGCCAGCAGCTTATTAGGGACTCCAAATTCACCCCTCCACTTT
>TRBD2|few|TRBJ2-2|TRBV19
CASRPRTSGNTGELFF
TGTGCCAGTAGACCAAGGACTAGCGGGAACACCGGGGAGCTGTTTTTT
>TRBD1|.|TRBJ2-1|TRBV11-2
CASSLERDREFF
TGTGCCAGCAGCTTAGAACGGGACAGGGAATTCTTC
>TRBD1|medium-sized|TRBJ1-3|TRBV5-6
CASSFNRQGSWGNTIYF
TGTGCCAGCAGCTTCAACCGACAGGGATCATGGGGAAACACCATATATTTT
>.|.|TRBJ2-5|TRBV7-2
CASSSRIETQYF
TGTGCCAGCAGCTCTCGTATCGAGACCCAGTACTTC
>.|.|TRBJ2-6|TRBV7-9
CASSLAGVNSGANVLTF
TGTGCCAGCAGCTTAGCAGGGGTAAACTCTGGGGCCAACGTCCTGACTTTC
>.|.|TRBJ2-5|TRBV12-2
CASRPEGIAETQYF
TGTGCAAGTCGCCCCGAAGGAATAGCAGAGACCCAGTACTTC
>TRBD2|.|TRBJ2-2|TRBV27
CASSRRTSGGTGELFF
TGTGCCAGCAGTCGACGGACTAGCGGGGGCACCGGGGAGCTGTTTTTT
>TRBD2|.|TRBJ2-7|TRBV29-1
CSVRTSGSKGGGYGEQYF
TGCAGCGTACGGACTAGCGGGAGTAAGGGGGGAGGGTATGGCGAGCAGTACTTC
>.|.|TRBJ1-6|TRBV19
CASTRDKNSPLHF
TGTGCCAGTACCCGGGACAAGAATTCACCCCTCCACTTT
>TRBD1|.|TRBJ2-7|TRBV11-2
CASSSRDREYF
TGTGCCAGCAGCTCCCGGGACAGGGAATACTTC
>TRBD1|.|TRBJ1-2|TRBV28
CASRRTGGTNYGYTF
TGTGCCAGCAGACGGACAGGTGGCACTAACTATGGCTACACCTTC
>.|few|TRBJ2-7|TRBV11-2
CASSLEVAAVEQYF
TGTGCCAGCAGCTTAGAGGTTGCGGCGGTGGAGCAGTACTTC
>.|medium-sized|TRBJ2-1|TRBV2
CASYQDTYNEQFF
TGTGCCAGCTACCAGGACACCTACAATGAGCAGTTCTTC
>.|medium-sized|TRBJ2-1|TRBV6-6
CASTLVPSVEQFF
TGTGCCAGCACCCTAGTGCCTTCGGTGGAGCAGTTCTTC
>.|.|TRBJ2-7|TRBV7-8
CASSWAGPGEQYF
TGTGCCAGCAGCTGGGCGGGACCGGGCGAGCAGTACTTC
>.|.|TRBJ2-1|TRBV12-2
CASRLVDSPQSYNEQFF
TGTGCAAGTCGCTTAGTGGACTCCCCGCAATCCTACAATGAGCAGTTCTTC